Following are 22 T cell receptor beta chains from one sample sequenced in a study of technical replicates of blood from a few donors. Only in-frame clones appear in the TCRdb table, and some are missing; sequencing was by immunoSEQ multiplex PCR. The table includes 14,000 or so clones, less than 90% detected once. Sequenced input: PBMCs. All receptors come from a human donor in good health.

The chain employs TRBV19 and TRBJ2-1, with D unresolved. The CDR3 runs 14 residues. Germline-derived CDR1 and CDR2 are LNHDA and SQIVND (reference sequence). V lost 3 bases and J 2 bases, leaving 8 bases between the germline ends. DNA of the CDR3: TGTGCCAGTAGTATCCCGGGTCCCTACAATGAGCAGTTCTTC. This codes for CASSIPGPYNEQFF.

The CDR3 DNA follows: TGTGCCATCAGTGTGGAGTACGAGCAGTACTTC. It translates to CAISVEYEQYF. This chain connects TRBV10-3 to TRBJ2-7; D remains ambiguous. CDR3 length: 11 amino acids. Germline V gene data show CDR1 as ENHRY and CDR2 as SYGVKD. Between the trimmed V and J ends, which lost 4 bases and 4 bases, there was a span of 5 bases.

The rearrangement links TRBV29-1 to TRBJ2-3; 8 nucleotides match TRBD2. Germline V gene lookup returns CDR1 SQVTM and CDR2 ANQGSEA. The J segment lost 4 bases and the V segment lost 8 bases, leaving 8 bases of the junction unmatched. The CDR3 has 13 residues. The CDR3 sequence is CSFKREWADTQYF. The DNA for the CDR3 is TGCAGCTTCAAGCGGGAGTGGGCAGATACGCAGTATTTT.

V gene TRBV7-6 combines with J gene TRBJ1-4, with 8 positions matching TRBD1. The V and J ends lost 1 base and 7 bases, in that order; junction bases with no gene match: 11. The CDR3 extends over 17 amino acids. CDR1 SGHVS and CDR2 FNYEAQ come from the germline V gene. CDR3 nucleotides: TGTGCCAGCAGCTTAGGGACAGGGAAAATGACGGGTGAAAAACTGTTTTTT. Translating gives CASSLGTGKMTGEKLFF.

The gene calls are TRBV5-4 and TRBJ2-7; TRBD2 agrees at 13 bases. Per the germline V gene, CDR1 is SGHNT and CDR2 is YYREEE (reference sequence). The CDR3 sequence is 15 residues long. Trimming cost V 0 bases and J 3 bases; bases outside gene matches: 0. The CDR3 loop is CASSLGTSGGYEQYF. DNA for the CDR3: TGTGCCAGCAGCTTGGGGACTAGCGGGGGCTACGAGCAGTACTTC.

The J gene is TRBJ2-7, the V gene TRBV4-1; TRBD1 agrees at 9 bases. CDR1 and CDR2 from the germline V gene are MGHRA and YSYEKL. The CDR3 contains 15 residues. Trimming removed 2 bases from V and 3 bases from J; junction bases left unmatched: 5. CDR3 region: CASSQSPTGGYEQYF. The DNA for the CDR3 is TGCGCCAGCAGCCAATCCCCGACAGGGGGCTACGAGCAGTACTTC.

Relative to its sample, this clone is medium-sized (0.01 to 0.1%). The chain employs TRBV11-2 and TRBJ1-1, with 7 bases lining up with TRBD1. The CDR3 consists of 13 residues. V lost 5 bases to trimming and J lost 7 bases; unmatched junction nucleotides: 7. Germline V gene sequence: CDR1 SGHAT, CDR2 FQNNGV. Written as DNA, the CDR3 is TGTGCCAGCAGCCCAGGGGGACAAGTTGAAGCTTTCTTT. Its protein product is CASSPGGQVEAFF.

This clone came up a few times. The CDR3 region is CASSLGGTAKQPQHF. The CDR3 nucleotides read TGTGCCAGCAGCTTAGGGGGGACAGCCAAACAGCCCCAGCATTTT. V gene TRBV7-9 combines with J gene TRBJ1-5; 7 nucleotides align to TRBD1. After removal of 1 base from V and 7 bases from J, the junction contained 7 bases not matched to a gene. Per the germline V gene, CDR1 is SEHNR and CDR2 is FQNEAQ (reference sequence). The CDR3 is made up of 15 amino acids.

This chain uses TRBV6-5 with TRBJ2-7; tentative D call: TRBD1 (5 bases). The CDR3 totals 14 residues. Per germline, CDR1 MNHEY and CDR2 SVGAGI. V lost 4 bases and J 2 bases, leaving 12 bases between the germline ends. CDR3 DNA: TGTGCCAGCAGTTCGACAGTCAACCCCTACGAGCAGTACTTC. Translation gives CASSSTVNPYEQYF.

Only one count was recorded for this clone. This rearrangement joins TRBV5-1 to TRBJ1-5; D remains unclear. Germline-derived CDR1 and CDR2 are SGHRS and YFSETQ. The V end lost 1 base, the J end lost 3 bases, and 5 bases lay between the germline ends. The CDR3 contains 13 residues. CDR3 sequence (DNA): TGCGCCAGCAGCTTGAGCTCCAATCAGCCCCAGCATTTT. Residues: CASSLSSNQPQHF.

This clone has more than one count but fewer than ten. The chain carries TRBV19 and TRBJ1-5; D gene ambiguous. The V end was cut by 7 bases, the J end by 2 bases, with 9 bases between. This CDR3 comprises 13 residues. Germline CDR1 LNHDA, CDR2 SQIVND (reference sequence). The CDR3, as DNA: TGTGCCAGTACTTACACGCGCAATCAGCCCCAGCATTTT. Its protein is CASTYTRNQPQHF. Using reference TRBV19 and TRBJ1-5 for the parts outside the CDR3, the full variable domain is DGGITQSPKYLFRKEGQNVTLSCEQNLNHDAMYWYRQDPGQGLRLIYYSQIVNDFQKGDIAEGYSVSREKKESFPLTVTSAQKNPTAFYLCASTYTRNQPQHFGDGTRLSIL.

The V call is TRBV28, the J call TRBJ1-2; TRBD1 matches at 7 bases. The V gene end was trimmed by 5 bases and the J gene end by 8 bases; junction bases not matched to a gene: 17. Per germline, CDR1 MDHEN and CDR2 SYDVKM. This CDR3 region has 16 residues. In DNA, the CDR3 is TGTGCCAGCAGTCTCCCGCGAGAAGGGGGCCTCGGAGGCTACACCTTC. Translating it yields CASSLPREGGLGGYTF.

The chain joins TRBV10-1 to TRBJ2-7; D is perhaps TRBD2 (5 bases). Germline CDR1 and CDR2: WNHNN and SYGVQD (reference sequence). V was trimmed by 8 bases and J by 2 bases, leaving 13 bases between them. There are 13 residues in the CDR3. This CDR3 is CASWRKETYEQYF. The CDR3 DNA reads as TGCGCCAGCTGGAGGAAGGAGACCTACGAGCAGTACTTC.

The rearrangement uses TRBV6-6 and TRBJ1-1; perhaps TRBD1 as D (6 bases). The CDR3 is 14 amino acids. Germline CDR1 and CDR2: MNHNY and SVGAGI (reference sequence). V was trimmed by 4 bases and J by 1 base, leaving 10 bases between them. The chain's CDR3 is CASSSPGQNTEAFF. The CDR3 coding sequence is TGTGCCAGCAGTTCACCGGGACAGAACACTGAAGCTTTCTTT.

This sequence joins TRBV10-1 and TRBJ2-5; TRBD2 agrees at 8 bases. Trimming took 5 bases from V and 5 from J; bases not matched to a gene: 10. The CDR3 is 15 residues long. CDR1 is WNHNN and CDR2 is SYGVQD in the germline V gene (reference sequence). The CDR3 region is CASSRTSSEWETQYF. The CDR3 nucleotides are TGCGCCAGCAGTCGGACTAGCTCTGAGTGGGAGACCCAGTACTTC.

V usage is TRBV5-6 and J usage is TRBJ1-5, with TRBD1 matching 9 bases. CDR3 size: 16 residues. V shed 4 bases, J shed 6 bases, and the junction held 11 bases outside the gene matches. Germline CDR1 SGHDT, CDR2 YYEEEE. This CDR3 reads CASSTLNRGLGQPQHF. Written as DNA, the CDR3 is TGTGCCAGCAGCACATTGAACAGGGGGCTGGGTCAGCCCCAGCATTTT.

CDR3 sequence: CASSLSRTGMGSYEQYF. The CDR3 nucleotides are TGTGCCAGCAGCTTATCGAGGACCGGGATGGGCTCCTACGAGCAGTACTTC. The chain has TRBV11-2 and TRBJ2-7, with a possible D match to TRBD2 (5 bases). Germline V lookup: CDR1 SGHAT, CDR2 FQNNGV. The length of the CDR3 is 17 residues. The V gene lost 2 bases and the J gene lost 0 bases, with 17 bases spanning the gap.

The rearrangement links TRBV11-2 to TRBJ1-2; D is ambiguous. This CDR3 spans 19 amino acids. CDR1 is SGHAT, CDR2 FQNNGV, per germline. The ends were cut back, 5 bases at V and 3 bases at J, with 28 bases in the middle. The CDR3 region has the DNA TGTGCCAGCAGCGCCCTTCGTAGAGCAGGTCGGGATGTCGACTATGGCTACACCTTC. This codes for CASSALRRAGRDVDYGYTF. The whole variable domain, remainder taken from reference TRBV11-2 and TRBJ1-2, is EAGVAQSPRYKIIEKRQSVAFWCNPISGHATLYWYQQILGQGPKLLIQFQNNGVVDDSQLPKDRFSAERLKGVDSTLKIQPAKLEDSAVYLCASSALRRAGRDVDYGYTFGSGTRLTVV.

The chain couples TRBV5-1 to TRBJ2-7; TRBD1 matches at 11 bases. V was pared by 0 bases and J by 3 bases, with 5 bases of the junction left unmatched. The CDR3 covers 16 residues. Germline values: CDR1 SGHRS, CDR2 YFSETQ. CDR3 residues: CASSLGPGTGGYEQYF. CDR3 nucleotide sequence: TGCGCCAGCAGCTTGGGGCCCGGGACAGGGGGCTACGAGCAGTACTTC.

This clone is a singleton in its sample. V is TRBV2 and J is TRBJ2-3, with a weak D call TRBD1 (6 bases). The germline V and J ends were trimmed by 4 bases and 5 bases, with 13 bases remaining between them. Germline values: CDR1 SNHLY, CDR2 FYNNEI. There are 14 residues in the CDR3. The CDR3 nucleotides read TGTGCCAGCAGTGCAACAGGGTTTGGAGATACGCAGTATTTT. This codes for CASSATGFGDTQYF.

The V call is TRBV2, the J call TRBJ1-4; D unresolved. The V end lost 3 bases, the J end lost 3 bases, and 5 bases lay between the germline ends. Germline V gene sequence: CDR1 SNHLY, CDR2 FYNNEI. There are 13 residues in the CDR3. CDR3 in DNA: TGTGCCAGCAGTGATATTGCTAATGAAAAACTGTTTTTT. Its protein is CASSDIANEKLFF.

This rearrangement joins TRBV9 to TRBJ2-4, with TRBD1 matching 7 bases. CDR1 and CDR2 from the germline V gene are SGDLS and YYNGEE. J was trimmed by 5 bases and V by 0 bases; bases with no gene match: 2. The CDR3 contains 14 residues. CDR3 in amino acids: CASSVVGGENIQYF. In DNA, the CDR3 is TGTGCCAGCAGCGTAGTAGGGGGCGAAAACATTCAGTACTTC.